This TCR beta chain was captured in a study of blood T cells in healthy people across ages. Primers used in a second PCR of roughly 6 to 11 cycles were a sample-barcoded 5' primer and a J-beta primer mix. MiXCR, run by TCRdb on the 5' RACE reads, gives a single entry per CDR3 protein. The sample lists some 860,000 distinct CDR3 sequences, around three fifths occurring once. The V gene's germline CDR1 is SQVTM and CDR2 ANQGSEA. This CDR3 has 13 amino acids. Deletions cut 7 bases from V and 4 bases from J, with 15 bases between. The TCR was taken from a man aged 40-49 years in good health. The chain couples TRBV29-1 to TRBJ2-3, with D tentatively TRBD1 (8 bases). What was sequenced was blood. CDR3 sequence reads: CSGRTGRADTQYF. The CDR3, as DNA: TGCAGCGGGCGGACAGGGAGGGCAGATACGCAGTATTTT.